This passage covers 25 T cell receptor beta chains from one sample sequenced in a study of blood T cell repertoires in COVID-19. Profiled with immunoSEQ multiplex PCR; TCRdb holds only in-frame clones, not every one. Seen here are over 450,000 clones, 85% to 90% observed once, and the top ten hold roughly 7.3%. Sequences were obtained from peripheral blood. These receptors originate from a woman between 45 and 65 years old with COVID-19, enrolled during active disease.

This CDR3 reads CTSSFRTGKREQYF. The DNA for the CDR3 is TGTACCAGCAGTTTTCGGACAGGGAAAAGAGAGCAGTACTTC. The rearrangement joins TRBV7-2 to TRBJ2-7, with 8 nucleotides matching TRBD1. V shed 6 bases and J 7 bases; nucleotides not matched to a gene: 11. The length of the CDR3 is 14 residues. CDR1 is SGHTA and CDR2 is FQGNSA in the germline V gene. The variable domain in full, with the rest retrieved from reference TRBV7-2 and TRBJ2-7, is GAGVSQSPSNKVTEKGKDVELRCDPISGHTALYWYRQSLGQGLEFLIYFQGNSAPDKSGLPSDRFSAERTGGSVSTLTIQRTQQEDSAVYLCTSSFRTGKREQYFGPGTRLTVT.

J is TRBJ1-2 and V is TRBV7-2; D unresolved. The CDR3 consists of 16 residues. The germline V gene encodes CDR1 SGHTA and CDR2 FQGNSA. V dropped 5 bases and J dropped 3 bases, with 19 bases sitting between them. The CDR3, as DNA: TGTGCCAGCAGCCCAGAAATAGGATACCAGGACTATGGCTACACCTTC. Its translation is CASSPEIGYQDYGYTF.

This clone occurred a few times. The rearrangement uses TRBV7-8 and TRBJ1-6; 7 positions match TRBD1. Per germline, CDR1 SGHVS and CDR2 FQNEAQ. After removal of 1 base from V and 7 bases from J, the junction contained 7 bases not matched to a gene. There are 16 residues in the CDR3. The chain's CDR3 is CASSLVMSRGNSPLHF. DNA of the CDR3: TGTGCCAGCAGCTTAGTGATGAGCAGGGGGAATTCACCCCTCCACTTT.

The rearrangement uses TRBV2 and TRBJ1-1; 7 positions agree with TRBD1. CDR1 SNHLY and CDR2 FYNNEI come from the germline V gene. Trimming cost V 7 bases and J 7 bases; bases outside gene matches: 12. The CDR3 sequence is 14 residues long. The CDR3 bases are TGTGCCAGCAATTGGTTGGGGACAGATCTTGAAGCTTTCTTT. This encodes CASNWLGTDLEAFF. The variable domain in full, completed from reference TRBV2 and TRBJ1-1, reads EPEVTQTPSHQVTQMGQEVILRCVPISNHLYFYWYRQILGQKVEFLVSFYNNEISEKSEIFDDQFSVERPDGSNFTLKIRSTKLEDSAMYFCASNWLGTDLEAFFGQGTRLTVV.

The chain uses TRBV12-5 and TRBJ1-2, with TRBD1 as a possible D gene (6 bases). Germline CDR1 reads LGHNT; CDR2 reads FRNRAP. Trimming shortened V by 6 bases and J by 8 bases, and 19 bases separated the two germline ends. The CDR3 has 14 residues. The CDR3 region has the DNA TGTGCTAGTGGCCCGAACACAGGGTCACAAGGCTACACCTTC. Translation gives CASGPNTGSQGYTF.

The gene calls are TRBV2 and TRBJ1-6; no reliable D call. Trimming left V 4 bases short and J 5 bases short, with 6 bases between. The CDR3 sequence is 13 residues long. Germline V gene lookup returns CDR1 SNHLY and CDR2 FYNNEI. The DNA for the CDR3 is TGTGCCAGCAGTGGTGACAATAATTCACCCCTCCACTTT. Protein: CASSGDNNSPLHF.

This sequence joins TRBV5-1 and TRBJ2-3, with TRBD2 matching over 7 bases. V dropped 4 bases and J dropped 4; count of bases not matched to a gene: 6. Germline V gene sequence: CDR1 SGHRS, CDR2 YFSETQ. This CDR3 spans 14 amino acids. This chain's CDR3 is CASSEGRVPDTQYF. DNA for the CDR3: TGCGCCAGCAGCGAGGGGAGGGTACCAGATACGCAGTATTTT.

The V call is TRBV19, the J call TRBJ2-7; possibly TRBD1 for D (5 bases). V lost 3 bases, J lost 3 bases, and 9 bases lay in between. Germline V CDR1 and CDR2: LNHDA, SQIVND (reference sequence). CDR3 length: 13 residues. CDR3 residues: CASSISDSYEQYF. The CDR3, as DNA: TGTGCCAGTAGTATCTCCGACAGCTACGAGCAGTACTTC.

The rearrangement links TRBV4-1 to TRBJ1-3; weak D call: TRBD1 (6 bases). CDR3 size: 14 residues. Trimming removed 5 bases from V and 5 bases from J, with 13 bases in between. CDR1 is MGHRA and CDR2 is YSYEKL in the germline V gene. The CDR3 spells CASSLTGGRNTIYF. CDR3 nucleotides: TGCGCCAGCAGCTTAACGGGGGGCCGAAACACCATATATTTT.

V is TRBV27 and J is TRBJ1-5; 7 bases are a match to TRBD1. The CDR3 consists of 15 residues. CDR1 is MNHEY and CDR2 is SMNVEV in the germline V gene (reference sequence). V dropped 5 bases and J dropped 3; count of bases not matched to a gene: 7. In DNA form, the CDR3 reads TGTGCCAGCAGTAGACGGGGACAGAACAATCAGCCCCAGCATTTT. Protein product: CASSRRGQNNQPQHF.

This clone was counted a single time. CDR3 residues: CAWSSLTGRLGTEAFF. Here the CDR3 DNA reads TGTGCCTGGAGCTCCCTGACAGGTCGTCTTGGCACTGAAGCTTTCTTT. This chain connects TRBV30 to TRBJ1-1; perhaps TRBD1 as D (6 bases). V shed 3 bases and J shed 4 bases, with 21 bases lying between them. This CDR3 contains 16 residues. Germline V lookup: CDR1 GTSNPN, CDR2 SVGIG (reference sequence). The variable domain in full, completed from reference TRBV30 and TRBJ1-1, reads SQTIHQWPATLVQPVGSPLSLECTVEGTSNPNLYWYRQAAGRGLQLLFYSVGIGQISSEVPQNLSASRPQDRQFILSSKKLLLSDSGFYLCAWSSLTGRLGTEAFFGQGTRLTVV.

The rearrangement joins TRBV6-2 or TRBV6-3 to TRBJ2-7, with 10 bases matching TRBD2. Germline values: CDR1 MNHEY, CDR2 SVGEGT. V lost 5 bases and J lost 5; bases outside the gene matches: 6. The CDR3 sequence is 14 residues long. The CDR3 DNA follows: TGTGCCAGCAGTCTGAGCGGGGGGGCTAACGAGCAGTACTTC. Translating gives CASSLSGGANEQYF.

This clone was found once. V gene TRBV20-1 combines with J gene TRBJ1-2, with no clear D. In germline, CDR1 is DFQATT, CDR2 SNEGSKA (reference sequence). Trimming pared 3 bases from V and 3 bases from J, leaving 5 bases between. The length of the CDR3 is 11 residues. The CDR3 region is CSASPDYGYTF. The DNA for the CDR3 is TGCAGTGCTAGTCCAGACTATGGCTACACCTTC.

The chain has TRBV7-3 and TRBJ1-6, with D tentatively TRBD1 (5 bases). Germline lookup yields CDR1 SGHTA and CDR2 FQGTGA. The V end was cut by 6 bases, the J end by 12 bases, with 15 bases between. The CDR3 runs 13 residues. The CDR3 DNA follows: TGTGCCAGCAGTAACTCTAAGGGACTACCCCTCCACTTT. This gives the protein CASSNSKGLPLHF.

The chain employs TRBV6-5 and TRBJ1-1; 10 bases match TRBD1. Germline-derived CDR1 and CDR2 are MNHEY and SVGAGI. J was trimmed by 11 bases and V by 6 bases; bases with no gene match: 12. This CDR3 has 14 residues. The CDR3 DNA reads as TGTGCCAGCAGGGGGACAGGGGATAGGGTTGTGGCTTTCTTT. It encodes CASRGTGDRVVAFF.

This clone was recorded once. The chain recombines TRBV18 with TRBJ1-1, with 9 bases fitting TRBD1. This CDR3 is 16 amino acids long. Germline V gene sequence: CDR1 KGHSH, CDR2 LQKENI. The V segment lost 3 bases and the J segment 4 bases; nucleotides outside the gene matches: 9. CDR3 residues: CASSPSTGGAGTEAFF. DNA of the CDR3: TGTGCCAGCTCACCGTCCACAGGGGGCGCTGGCACTGAAGCTTTCTTT.

The genes are TRBV6-1 and TRBJ2-3; tentatively, D is TRBD1 (5 bases). Germline assignment: CDR1 MNHNS and CDR2 SASEGT. This CDR3 contains 11 residues. Deletions cut 3 bases from V and 13 bases from J, with 11 bases between. The DNA of the CDR3 is TGTGCCAGCAGTGAGGGGCACTGGGAGTATTTT. It yields the protein CASSEGHWEYF.

The chain uses TRBV2 and TRBJ1-2; D unclear. Germline CDR1 and CDR2: SNHLY and FYNNEI. The CDR3 is 13 residues long. Trimming removed 7 bases from V and 7 bases from J, with 16 bases in between. The CDR3 loop reads CASTHLREGGYTF. The CDR3 DNA sequence: TGTGCCAGCACACATCTACGGGAGGGTGGCTACACCTTC. Complete variable domain (other parts from reference TRBV2 and TRBJ1-2): EPEVTQTPSHQVTQMGQEVILRCVPISNHLYFYWYRQILGQKVEFLVSFYNNEISEKSEIFDDQFSVERPDGSNFTLKIRSTKLEDSAMYFCASTHLREGGYTFGSGTRLTVV.

This clone appeared a few times. The rearrangement uses TRBV19 and TRBJ1-1; D unresolved. Trimming took off 7 bases at V and 1 base at J, with 4 bases between the two ends. There are 11 residues in the CDR3. CDR1 and CDR2 (germline): LNHDA, SQIVND (reference sequence). The CDR3 reads CASMRNTEAFF. CDR3 bases: TGTGCCAGTATGAGGAACACTGAAGCTTTCTTT. The full variable domain, rest sourced from reference TRBV19 and TRBJ1-1, is DGGITQSPKYLFRKEGQNVTLSCEQNLNHDAMYWYRQDPGQGLRLIYYSQIVNDFQKGDIAEGYSVSREKKESFPLTVTSAQKNPTAFYLCASMRNTEAFFGQGTRLTVV.

V is TRBV29-1 and J is TRBJ1-3, with TRBD1 matching over 8 bases. V lost 4 bases and J lost 10; bases outside the gene matches: 9. CDR3 length equals 13 residues. Germline V gives CDR1 SQVTM, CDR2 ANQGSEA. The CDR3 coding sequence is TGCAGCGTTGCGGAACAGGGGGGTAGTACCATATATTTT. Translated: CSVAEQGGSTIYF.

The chain joins TRBV5-1 to TRBJ2-5; D is uncertain. The CDR3 length is 16 residues. Germline values: CDR1 SGHRS, CDR2 YFSETQ. Between the trimmed V and J ends, which lost 0 bases and 5 bases, there was a span of 17 bases. CDR3 residues: CASSLGIVPNGETQYF. CDR3 nucleotides: TGCGCCAGCAGCTTGGGGATTGTACCAAACGGGGAGACCCAGTACTTC.

About this clone: Other DNA sequences from this sample encode an identical CDR3 as well. The chain links TRBV6-5 to TRBJ1-5, with D unresolved. Trimming left V 7 bases short and J 2 bases short, with 6 bases between. Germline CDR1 and CDR2: MNHEY and SVGAGI. CDR3 length: 12 residues. The CDR3 reads CASTGGNQPQHF. The CDR3 DNA sequence: TGTGCCAGCACGGGTGGCAATCAGCCCCAGCATTTT.

CDR3 bases: TGTGCCAGCAGCTTGGCGGGGGATGGGAACACTGAAGCTTTCTTT. Its protein product is CASSLAGDGNTEAFF. This chain joins TRBV5-5 and TRBJ1-1; weak D call: TRBD1 (5 bases). CDR3 length: 15 amino acids. V lost 0 bases, J lost 1 base, and 10 bases lay in between. The V gene's germline CDR1 is SGHKS and CDR2 YYEKEE (reference sequence).

This clone was seen a few times. CDR3 nucleotides: TGTGCCATCAGTTCACAGGGACGAAATGAAGCTTTCTTT. Its translation: CAISSQGRNEAFF. The V call is TRBV10-3, the J call TRBJ1-1; tentative D call: TRBD1 (6 bases). Germline-derived CDR1 and CDR2 are ENHRY and SYGVKD. V lost 5 bases, J lost 7 bases, and 14 bases lay in between. This CDR3 region has 13 residues.

V usage is TRBV11-2 and J usage is TRBJ2-5; D possibly corresponds to TRBD1 (7 bases). Germline V gene sequence: CDR1 SGHAT, CDR2 FQNNGV. Trimming left V 5 bases short and J 5 bases short, with 21 bases between. CDR3 length: 16 amino acids. The CDR3 nucleotides are TGTGCCAGCAGCACCCAGCAGGGGGGCCCCGGGGAGACCCAGTACTTC. It yields the protein CASSTQQGGPGETQYF.